What follows are 19 T cell receptor beta chains derived from one specimen sequenced in a study of T-cell reconstitution after alpha-beta-depleted transplantation in children. Unique molecular identifiers tagged the TCRbeta library. Each CDR3 protein gets one entry after TCRdb re-called the PCR reads with MiXCR. Among around 600,000 distinct CDR3 sequences listed, approximately 17% were seen once. This specimen was PBMCs from the stem cell graft donor, taken from the stem cell graft. All receptors derive from a human donor who donated a stem cell graft to a child with acute myeloid leukemia.

In this sample, this clonotype turned up many times. The chain has TRBV7-2 and TRBJ1-3; the match to TRBD1 covers 9 bases. Germline CDR1 and CDR2: SGHTA and FQGNSA. Unmatched junction bases numbered 0, after V lost 1 base and J lost 2 bases. The CDR3 is 15 residues long. The CDR3 DNA follows: TGTGCCAGCAGCTTAGGGACAGGGGCTGGAAACACCATATATTTT. Protein: CASSLGTGAGNTIYF.

This clonotype was recorded many times. The rearrangement joins TRBV5-6 to TRBJ2-5; D call uncertain. Trimming shortened V by 0 bases and J by 0 bases, and 6 bases separated the two germline ends. This CDR3 spans 14 amino acids. Per the germline V gene, CDR1 is SGHDT and CDR2 is YYEEEE. The CDR3 nucleotides read TGTGCCAGCAGCTTGGGGCGGAACCAAGAGACCCAGTACTTC. Encoded protein: CASSLGRNQETQYF.

This rearrangement joins TRBV9 to TRBJ1-1; unclear D gene. The CDR3 covers 16 residues. Per germline, CDR1 SGDLS and CDR2 YYNGEE. The ends were cut back, 1 base at V and 1 base at J, with 14 bases in the middle. CDR3 loop: CASSVPTDGKNTEAFF. CDR3 DNA sequence: TGTGCCAGCAGCGTACCAACCGACGGGAAGAACACTGAAGCTTTCTTT.

The gene calls are TRBV27 and TRBJ2-1; D is possibly TRBD2 (6 bases). The CDR3 extends over 16 amino acids. V shed 5 bases and J shed 5 bases, with 19 bases lying between them. Germline CDR1 is MNHEY and CDR2 is SMNVEV (reference sequence). The CDR3 coding sequence is TGTGCCAGCAGTATGGGTGCGGGACTCTCTAACAATGAGCAGTTCTTC. Amino acid sequence: CASSMGAGLSNNEQFF.

The gene calls are TRBV25-1 and TRBJ1-1; perhaps TRBD1 as D (5 bases). Germline CDR1 is MGHDK and CDR2 is SYGVNS. The CDR3 extends over 16 amino acids. Between the trimmed V and J ends, which lost 8 bases and 4 bases, there was a span of 23 bases. This chain's CDR3 is CASGSPPSGPGTEAFF. The CDR3 DNA is TGTGCCAGCGGAAGCCCTCCTTCAGGGCCTGGCACTGAAGCTTTCTTT.

This clonotype was seen repeatedly, ten times or more. Here the CDR3 reads CASSQDSLGEGYLTDTQYF. CDR3 nucleotide sequence: TGCGCCAGCAGCCAAGATTCCCTGGGAGAGGGATACCTCACAGATACGCAGTATTTT. The chain carries TRBV4-3 and TRBJ2-3, with a tentative D call TRBD2 (5 bases). The CDR3 extends over 19 amino acids. Germline loops: CDR1 LGHNA, CDR2 YSLEER. The V gene lost 0 bases and the J gene lost 2 bases, with 21 bases spanning the gap.

CDR3 sequence reads: CASIRAADNEQFF. In DNA, the CDR3 is TGTGCCAGCATACGCGCCGCGGACAATGAGCAGTTCTTC. This chain connects TRBV7-9 to TRBJ2-1; D uncertain. This CDR3 has 13 residues. Germline V CDR1 and CDR2: SEHNR, FQNEAQ (reference sequence). V was pared by 7 bases and J by 5 bases, with 12 bases between. Drawing the rest from reference TRBV7-9 and TRBJ2-1, the complete variable domain is DTGVSQNPRHKITKRGQNVTFRCDPISEHNRLYWYRQTLGQGPEFLTYFQNEAQLEKSRLLSDRFSAERPKGSFSTLEIQRTEQGDSAMYLCASIRAADNEQFFGPGTRLTVL.

The CDR3 here is CAAFRSYTEAFF. The CDR3 DNA follows: TGTGCCGCCTTCCGGTCCTACACTGAAGCTTTCTTT. The chain employs TRBV28 and TRBJ1-1; unclear D gene. This CDR3 has 12 residues. V lost 11 bases, J lost 3 bases, and 13 bases lay in between. From germline, CDR1 is MDHEN and CDR2 SYDVKM.

This clonotype was recorded many times. The chain links TRBV20-1 to TRBJ2-4; D is perhaps TRBD2 (5 bases). The CDR3 has 13 residues. The germline V gene encodes CDR1 DFQATT and CDR2 SNEGSKA (reference sequence). Trimming removed 3 bases from V and 7 bases from J, with 13 bases in between. As DNA, the CDR3 is TGCAGTGCTAGGCAGAGGGAAGGGAACATTCAGTACTTC. Translated, it gives CSARQREGNIQYF.

The chain is built from TRBV28 and TRBJ1-1; D uncertain. Trimming shortened V by 5 bases and J by 3 bases, and 10 bases separated the two germline ends. This CDR3 comprises 13 residues. Germline V CDR1 and CDR2: MDHEN, SYDVKM. This CDR3 is CASSLIKYTEAFF. DNA for the CDR3: TGTGCCAGCAGTCTCATAAAGTACACTGAAGCTTTCTTT.

This clonotype has a count of ten or more. J is TRBJ2-5 and V is TRBV5-5; TRBD1 might be the D (6 bases). Germline V lookup: CDR1 SGHKS, CDR2 YYEKEE (reference sequence). This CDR3 is 14 amino acids long. V lost 2 bases, J lost 5 bases, and 13 bases lay in between. CDR3 sequence (DNA): TGTGCCAGCAGCTTCCTGGGGGCCGGGGAGACCCAGTACTTC. Translating it yields CASSFLGAGETQYF.

The chain employs TRBV20-1 and TRBJ2-6; D unresolved. V was clipped by 3 bases and J by 0 bases, with 9 bases between them. The CDR3 consists of 15 residues. The V gene's germline CDR1 is DFQATT and CDR2 SNEGSKA (reference sequence). This chain's CDR3 is CSASPTFSGANVLTF. The CDR3 nucleotides are TGCAGTGCTAGTCCCACCTTCTCTGGGGCCAACGTCCTGACTTTC.

This clonotype was seen at least ten times. The gene calls are TRBV20-1 and TRBJ1-1; D is perhaps TRBD1 (6 bases). The V and J ends lost 5 bases and 0 bases respectively, with 16 bases between them. This CDR3 is built from 15 residues. Germline V lookup: CDR1 DFQATT, CDR2 SNEGSKA (reference sequence). As DNA, the CDR3 is TGCAGTGCTTTGCCGCAGGGGACGGTGAACACTGAAGCTTTCTTT. This codes for CSALPQGTVNTEAFF.

V usage is TRBV24-1 and J usage is TRBJ2-5; the match to TRBD2 covers 7 bases. CDR3 length: 14 amino acids. V was clipped by 5 bases and J by 2 bases; unmatched bases: 4. Germline V gene lookup returns CDR1 KGHDR and CDR2 SFDVKD. CDR3 loop: CATSGAGEQETQYF. CDR3 DNA: TGTGCCACCAGTGGGGCGGGGGAACAAGAGACCCAGTACTTC.

This clonotype was counted only a few times. The chain employs TRBV5-1 and TRBJ2-5; D perhaps matches TRBD2 (5 bases). The CDR3 runs to 15 residues. Trimming took off 0 bases at V and 4 bases at J, with 13 bases between the two ends. Germline V gives CDR1 SGHRS, CDR2 YFSETQ. CDR3 bases: TGCGCCAGCAGCTTGGAAGGGAGACCTATAGAGACCCAGTACTTC. Amino acid sequence: CASSLEGRPIETQYF. Complete variable domain (other parts from reference TRBV5-1 and TRBJ2-5): KAGVTQTPRYLIKTRGQQVTLSCSPISGHRSVSWYQQTPGQGLQFLFEYFSETQRNKGNFPGRFSGRQFSNSRSEMNVSTLELGDSALYLCASSLEGRPIETQYFGPGTRLLVL.

This clonotype was seen more than once but under ten times. V usage is TRBV7-2 and J usage is TRBJ2-2; no reliable D call. V lost 5 bases to trimming and J lost 3 bases, with 10 bases between them. CDR1 is SGHTA and CDR2 is FQGNSA in the germline V gene. The CDR3 extends over 14 amino acids. In DNA form, the CDR3 reads TGTGCCAGCAGCCCGGACCGATACACCGGGGAGCTGTTTTTT. Encoded protein: CASSPDRYTGELFF.

This clonotype was seen many times. The gene calls are TRBV7-6 and TRBJ2-7; TRBD1 matches 8 bases. Germline V gives CDR1 SGHVS, CDR2 FNYEAQ. There are 16 residues in the CDR3. The V gene end was trimmed by 5 bases and the J gene end by 2 bases; junction bases not matched to a gene: 11. In DNA form, the CDR3 reads TGTGCCAGCAGCCCGAGGACAGGGCGTACCACCTACGAGCAGTACTTC. Translation: CASSPRTGRTTYEQYF.

J is TRBJ1-1 and V is TRBV7-6; D perhaps matches TRBD1 (5 bases). V dropped 10 bases and J dropped 4 bases, with 16 bases sitting between them. The CDR3 loop spans 13 amino acids. Germline CDR1 is SGHVS and CDR2 is FNYEAQ. The CDR3 is CANFNGGGTEAFF. CDR3 nucleotide sequence: TGTGCCAACTTTAACGGGGGGGGCACTGAAGCTTTCTTT.

The V and J genes are TRBV30 and TRBJ2-7, with 13 bases aligning to TRBD2. The CDR3 runs to 16 residues. V shed 3 bases and J 3 bases; nucleotides not matched to a gene: 8. From germline, CDR1 is GTSNPN and CDR2 SVGIG (reference sequence). The CDR3 protein is CAWSAAGLAGYYEQYF. The CDR3 DNA sequence: TGTGCCTGGAGCGCGGCGGGACTAGCGGGGTACTACGAGCAGTACTTC.